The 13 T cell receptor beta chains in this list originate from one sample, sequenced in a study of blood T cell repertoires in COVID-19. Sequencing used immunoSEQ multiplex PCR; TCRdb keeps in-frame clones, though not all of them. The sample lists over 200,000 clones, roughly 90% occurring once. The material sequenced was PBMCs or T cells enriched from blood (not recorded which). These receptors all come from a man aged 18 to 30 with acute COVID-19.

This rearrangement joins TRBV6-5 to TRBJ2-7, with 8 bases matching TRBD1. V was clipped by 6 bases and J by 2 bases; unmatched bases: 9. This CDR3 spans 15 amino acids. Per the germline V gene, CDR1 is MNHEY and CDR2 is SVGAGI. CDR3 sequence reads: CASRIRQGSAYEQYF. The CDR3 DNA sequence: TGTGCCAGCAGAATTCGACAGGGGAGCGCCTACGAGCAGTACTTC.

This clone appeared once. The CDR3 DNA follows: TGTGCCAGCAGTTCGGACTACTCCTACAATGAGCAGTTCTTC. This gives the protein CASSSDYSYNEQFF. The chain has TRBV27 and TRBJ2-1; possibly TRBD2 for D (6 bases). This CDR3 is built from 14 residues. The germline V gene encodes CDR1 MNHEY and CDR2 SMNVEV (reference sequence). V shed 4 bases and J shed 0 bases, with 7 bases lying between them.

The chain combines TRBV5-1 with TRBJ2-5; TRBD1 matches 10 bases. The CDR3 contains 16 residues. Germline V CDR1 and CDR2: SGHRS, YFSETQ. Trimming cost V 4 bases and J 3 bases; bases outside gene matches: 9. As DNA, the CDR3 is TGCGCCAGCAGCGTGGGCGGGACAGGGGAGGAAGAGACCCAGTACTTC. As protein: CASSVGGTGEEETQYF.

DNA for the CDR3: TGTGCCAGCAGCTTAATTGTAAACACTGAAGCTTTCTTT. Amino acids: CASSLIVNTEAFF. The chain employs TRBV7-9 and TRBJ1-1, with D unresolved. The V end was cut by 2 bases, the J end by 2 bases, with 6 bases between. CDR3 length equals 13 residues. Germline V gene data show CDR1 as SEHNR and CDR2 as FQNEAQ (reference sequence).

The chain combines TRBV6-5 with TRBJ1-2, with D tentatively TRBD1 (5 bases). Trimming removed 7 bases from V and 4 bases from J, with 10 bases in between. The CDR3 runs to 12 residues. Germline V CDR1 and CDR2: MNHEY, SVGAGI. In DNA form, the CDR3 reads TGTGCCAGCAACGGCGGGGGCTATGGCTACACCTTC. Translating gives CASNGGGYGYTF.

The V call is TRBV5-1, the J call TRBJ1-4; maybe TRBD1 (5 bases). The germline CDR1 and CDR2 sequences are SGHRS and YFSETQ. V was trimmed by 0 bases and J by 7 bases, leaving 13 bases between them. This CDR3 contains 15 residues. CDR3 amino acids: CASSLAGQGVEKLFF. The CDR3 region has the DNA TGCGCCAGCAGCTTGGCCGGCCAGGGCGTTGAAAAACTGTTTTTT.

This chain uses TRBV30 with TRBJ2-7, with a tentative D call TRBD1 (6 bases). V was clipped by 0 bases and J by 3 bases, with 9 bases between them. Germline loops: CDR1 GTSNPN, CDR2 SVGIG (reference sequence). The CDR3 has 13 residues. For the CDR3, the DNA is TGTGCCTGGAGTGTCGGCAGGGGCTACGAGCAGTACTTC. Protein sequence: CAWSVGRGYEQYF.

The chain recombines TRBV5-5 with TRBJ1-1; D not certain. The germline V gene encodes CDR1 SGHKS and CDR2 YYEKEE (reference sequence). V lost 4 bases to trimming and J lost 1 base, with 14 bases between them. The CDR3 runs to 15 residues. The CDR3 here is CASSRGYGENTEAFF. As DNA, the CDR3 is TGTGCCAGCAGCCGTGGATACGGGGAGAACACTGAAGCTTTCTTT.

CDR3 sequence (DNA): TGTGCCAGCAGCCGGACAGGTCAAAACTATGGCTACACCTTC. This encodes CASSRTGQNYGYTF. The chain employs TRBV7-8 and TRBJ1-2; 7 positions match TRBD1. The CDR3 sequence is 14 residues long. J lost 2 bases, V lost 5 bases, and 5 bases had no gene match. The germline CDR1 and CDR2 sequences are SGHVS and FQNEAQ.

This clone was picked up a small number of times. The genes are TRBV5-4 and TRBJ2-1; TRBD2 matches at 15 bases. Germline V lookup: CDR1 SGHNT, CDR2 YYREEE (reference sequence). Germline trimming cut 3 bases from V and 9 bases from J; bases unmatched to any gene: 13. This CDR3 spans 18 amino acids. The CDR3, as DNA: TGTGCCAGCAGCTCTCCCGGACTAGCGGGAGGGCTGACGGGTGAGCAGTTCTTC. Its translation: CASSSPGLAGGLTGEQFF.

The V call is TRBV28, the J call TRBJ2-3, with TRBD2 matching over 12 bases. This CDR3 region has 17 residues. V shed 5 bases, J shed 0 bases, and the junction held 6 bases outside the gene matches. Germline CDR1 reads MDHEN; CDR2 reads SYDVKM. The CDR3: CASSPQGLAGSTDTQYF. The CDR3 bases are TGTGCCAGCAGTCCCCAAGGACTAGCGGGAAGCACAGATACGCAGTATTTT.

The CDR3 protein is CASSPGTSGTGDEQFF. The CDR3, as DNA: TGTGCCAGCTCACCCGGGACTAGCGGGACGGGGGATGAGCAGTTCTTC. The V and J genes are TRBV18 and TRBJ2-1; 13 positions match TRBD2. CDR1 is KGHSH and CDR2 is LQKENI in the germline V gene. The junction had 7 bases not matched to a gene; V was cut back by 3 bases and J by 8 bases. This CDR3 has 16 residues.

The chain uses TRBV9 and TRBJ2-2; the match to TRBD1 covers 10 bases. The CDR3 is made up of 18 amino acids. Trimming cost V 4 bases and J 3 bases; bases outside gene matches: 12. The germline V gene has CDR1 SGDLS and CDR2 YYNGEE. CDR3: CASSHPRDRGSDTGELFF. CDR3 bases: TGTGCCAGCAGCCACCCCCGGGACAGGGGATCGGACACCGGGGAGCTGTTTTTT.